The 19 T cell receptor beta chains presented below share a single source sample, sequenced in a study of blood T cell repertoires in COVID-19. The protocol was immunoSEQ multiplex PCR, while the TCRdb copy is restricted to in-frame clones and leaves out a portion. Among approximately 210,000 clones listed, about 91% were seen once. Input material: PBMCs or T cells enriched from blood (not recorded which). The origin of the receptors is a woman in her 50s with acute COVID-19.

The chain is built from TRBV5-1 and TRBJ1-2, with TRBD1 as a possible D gene (5 bases). The V and J ends lost 4 bases and 6 bases respectively, with 19 bases between them. This CDR3 has 15 residues. Germline CDR1 SGHRS, CDR2 YFSETQ. The CDR3 here is CASSLGGTANHGYTF. The CDR3, as DNA: TGCGCCAGCAGCCTCGGAGGGACCGCTAATCATGGCTACACCTTC.

In this sample, this clone turned up a few times. The chain combines TRBV5-1 with TRBJ1-5, with 7 bases matching TRBD1. Germline CDR1 is SGHRS and CDR2 is YFSETQ. The CDR3 runs to 14 residues. Germline trimming cut 3 bases from V and 3 bases from J; bases unmatched to any gene: 3. The CDR3 loop reads CASSSGTDNQPQHF. The DNA for the CDR3 is TGCGCCAGCAGCTCGGGGACAGACAATCAGCCCCAGCATTTT.

The chain joins TRBV27 to TRBJ2-7; possible D gene TRBD2, 6 bases. The CDR3 is 17 residues long. The V end lost 5 bases, the J end lost 2 bases, and 22 bases lay between the germline ends. The germline CDR1 and CDR2 sequences are MNHEY and SMNVEV (reference sequence). CDR3 loop: CASSLTRVDYRTYEQYF. The CDR3 DNA reads as TGTGCCAGCAGTCTAACCCGTGTGGACTACCGAACCTACGAGCAGTACTTC.

V is TRBV14 and J is TRBJ2-7, with 7 bases matching TRBD2. After removal of 6 bases from V and 1 base from J, the junction contained 6 bases not matched to a gene. CDR1 and CDR2 (germline): SGHDN, FVKESK. This CDR3 has 14 amino acids. The CDR3 sequence is CASRASGSSYEQYF. For the CDR3, the DNA is TGTGCCAGCAGGGCTAGCGGAAGTTCCTACGAGCAGTACTTC.

This clone appeared many times. The genes are TRBV19 and TRBJ2-2, with 7 bases identical to TRBD2. With 3 bases clipped from V and 7 bases from J, the junction kept 8 bases outside the gene matches. Per germline, CDR1 LNHDA and CDR2 SQIVND (reference sequence). CDR3 size: 15 residues. Here the CDR3 DNA reads TGTGCCAGTAGTATTTGGGGGAGGGCCGGCGGGGAGCTGTTTTTT. This translates into CASSIWGRAGGELFF. The full variable domain, in which reference TRBV19 and TRBJ2-2 provide the parts outside the CDR3, is DGGITQSPKYLFRKEGQNVTLSCEQNLNHDAMYWYRQDPGQGLRLIYYSQIVNDFQKGDIAEGYSVSREKKESFPLTVTSAQKNPTAFYLCASSIWGRAGGELFFGEGSRLTVL.

The chain employs TRBV7-3 and TRBJ2-1, with a possible D match to TRBD1 (5 bases). V was pared by 5 bases and J by 2 bases, with 10 bases between. Germline V gives CDR1 SGHTA, CDR2 FQGTGA. The CDR3 is 14 amino acids. The CDR3 is CASSTDTAYNEQFF. As DNA, the CDR3 is TGTGCCAGCAGCACGGACACGGCCTACAATGAGCAGTTCTTC.

This chain uses TRBV7-9 with TRBJ1-1; 8 bases map to TRBD1. CDR3 length equals 14 residues. The germline V gene has CDR1 SEHNR and CDR2 FQNEAQ (reference sequence). V lost 5 bases to trimming and J lost 5 bases; unmatched junction nucleotides: 7. The CDR3 sequence is CASSAYRGGTEAFF. The CDR3 nucleotides are TGTGCCAGCAGCGCCTACAGGGGGGGGACTGAAGCTTTCTTT. Full variable domain (remainder filled in from reference TRBV7-9 and TRBJ1-1): DTGVSQNPRHKITKRGQNVTFRCDPISEHNRLYWYRQTLGQGPEFLTYFQNEAQLEKSRLLSDRFSAERPKGSFSTLEIQRTEQGDSAMYLCASSAYRGGTEAFFGQGTRLTVV.

The rearrangement links TRBV7-6 to TRBJ1-3; D is unresolved. Germline CDR1 SGHVS, CDR2 FNYEAQ. V was cut by 2 bases and J by 1 base, with 12 bases left in between. This CDR3 is 16 amino acids long. CDR3 loop: CASSLTFSGSGNTIYF. DNA of the CDR3: TGTGCCAGCAGCTTAACGTTTTCGGGTTCTGGAAACACCATATATTTT.

This rearrangement joins TRBV7-3 to TRBJ1-5; 8 bases match TRBD1. This CDR3 spans 13 amino acids. After removal of 5 bases from V and 7 bases from J, the junction contained 4 bases not matched to a gene. From germline, CDR1 is SGHTA and CDR2 FQGTGA. The CDR3 bases are TGTGCCAGCAGCCGGACAGGGCACCAGCCCCAGCATTTT. Translated: CASSRTGHQPQHF.

CDR3 sequence reads: CASSYSRRPADTQYF. In nucleotides, the CDR3 is TGTGCCAGCAGTTACTCGCGGAGGCCGGCAGATACGCAGTATTTT. The J gene is TRBJ2-3, the V gene TRBV6-5; possible D gene TRBD2, 5 bases. This CDR3 has 15 residues. V lost 0 bases and J 4 bases, leaving 11 bases between the germline ends. Germline values: CDR1 MNHEY, CDR2 SVGAGI.

The V and J genes are TRBV18 and TRBJ1-2, with 12 bases that match TRBD1. The CDR3 has 19 residues. Per the germline V gene, CDR1 is KGHSH and CDR2 is LQKENI. With 1 base clipped from V and 4 bases from J, the junction kept 13 bases outside the gene matches. In DNA, the CDR3 is TGTGCCAGCTCACCACAAGCGGGGACAGGGGGCCCCAATTCCTATGGCTACACCTTC. This codes for CASSPQAGTGGPNSYGYTF.

This sequence joins TRBV6-2 or TRBV6-3 and TRBJ2-7; 9 nucleotides align to TRBD1. Germline assignment: CDR1 MNHEY and CDR2 SVGEGT. Trimming removed 5 bases from V and 6 bases from J; junction bases left unmatched: 5. This CDR3 is 13 amino acids long. The CDR3 DNA reads as TGTGCCAGCAGTGAGGGGACAGGGACCGAGCAGTACTTC. It specifies CASSEGTGTEQYF.

The chain is built from TRBV28 and TRBJ1-5; maybe TRBD1 (5 bases). Between the trimmed V and J ends, which lost 2 bases and 3 bases, there was a span of 14 bases. The CDR3 runs 16 residues. Germline V gene sequence: CDR1 MDHEN, CDR2 SYDVKM. The CDR3 coding sequence is TGTGCCAGCAGTTTAGGGGCAGGCTATTCCAATCAGCCCCAGCATTTT. It yields the protein CASSLGAGYSNQPQHF.

V usage is TRBV11-2 and J usage is TRBJ2-7, with D tentatively TRBD1 (6 bases). The length of the CDR3 is 15 residues. The V gene lost 5 bases and the J gene lost 3 bases, with 17 bases spanning the gap. Germline V gene data show CDR1 as SGHAT and CDR2 as FQNNGV. In DNA form, the CDR3 reads TGTGCCAGCAGCCCGGGGACCGAGACAGGCTACGAGCAGTACTTC. Translating it yields CASSPGTETGYEQYF.

The rearrangement uses TRBV3-1 (or the pseudogene TRBV3-2) and TRBJ2-7; 10 bases map to TRBD1. The V and J ends lost 3 bases and 3 bases, in that order; junction bases with no gene match: 5. The germline V gene encodes CDR1 LGHDT and CDR2 YNNKEL (reference sequence). CDR3 length: 15 amino acids. CDR3 sequence reads: CASSHRQGANYEQYF. CDR3 bases: TGTGCCAGCAGCCACCGACAGGGGGCGAACTACGAGCAGTACTTC.

This clone was counted at least ten times. The chain couples TRBV15 to TRBJ1-1; no clear D gene. V was trimmed by 6 bases and J by 1 base, leaving 9 bases between them. Germline V lookup: CDR1 LNHNV, CDR2 YYDKDF (reference sequence). The CDR3 extends over 13 amino acids. Written as DNA, the CDR3 is TGTGCCACCAGTTACCTAGAGAACACTGAAGCTTTCTTT. Translating it yields CATSYLENTEAFF. Full variable domain (rest looked up from reference TRBV15 and TRBJ1-1): DAMVIQNPRYQVTQFGKPVTLSCSQTLNHNVMYWYQQKSSQAPKLLFHYYDKDFNNEADTPDNFQSRRPNTSFCFLDIRSPGLGDTAMYLCATSYLENTEAFFGQGTRLTVV.

The gene calls are TRBV9 and TRBJ2-6, with unresolved D. The CDR3 totals 17 residues. Trimming left V 0 bases short and J 4 bases short, with 14 bases between. CDR1 and CDR2 (germline): SGDLS, YYNGEE. CDR3 protein: CASSVARVPLGANVLTF. The CDR3 bases are TGTGCCAGCAGCGTAGCCCGGGTCCCCTTGGGGGCCAACGTCCTGACTTTC. The variable domain in full, with the rest retrieved from reference TRBV9 and TRBJ2-6, is DSGVTQTPKHLITATGQRVTLRCSPRSGDLSVYWYQQSLDQGLQFLIQYYNGEERAKGNILERFSAQQFPDLHSELNLSSLELGDSALYFCASSVARVPLGANVLTFGAGSRLTVL.

The chain recombines TRBV18 with TRBJ2-7; D not certain. Trimming cost V 0 bases and J 2 bases, with 17 bases left between them. Germline loops: CDR1 KGHSH, CDR2 LQKENI. The CDR3 sequence is 17 residues long. The CDR3 nucleotides read TGTGCCAGCTCACCACCGGGCAGGCCCCAAGACGCCTACGAGCAGTACTTC. Protein sequence: CASSPPGRPQDAYEQYF. The variable domain in full, completed from reference TRBV18 and TRBJ2-7, reads NAGVMQNPRHLVRRRGQEARLRCSPMKGHSHVYWYRQLPEEGLKFMVYLQKENIIDESGMPKERFSAEFPKEGPSILRIQQVVRGDSAAYFCASSPPGRPQDAYEQYFGPGTRLTVT.

The chain is built from TRBV19 and TRBJ2-7; D is uncertain. V lost 10 bases to trimming and J lost 0 bases, with 13 bases between them. Germline assignment: CDR1 LNHDA and CDR2 SQIVND (reference sequence). CDR3 length: 13 amino acids. CDR3 residues: CATSPSDSYEQYF. The DNA of the CDR3 is TGTGCCACCTCGCCCTCAGACTCCTACGAGCAGTACTTC.